Sequencing of this T cell receptor beta chain was carried out in a study of blood T cell repertoires in COVID-19. Study information: Acute and convalescent COVID-19 samples came from the United States, Italy and Spain.

Repertoires were generated with immunoSEQ multiplex PCR, while TCRdb's copy carries only in-frame clones and drops some. The sample holds about 61,000 clones; about 77% are singletons and the top ten take approximately 21%. The germline V gene encodes CDR1 KGHSH and CDR2 LQKENI. The CDR3 spans 19 residues. The V end lost 2 bases, the J end lost 3 bases, and 20 bases lay between the germline ends. The sample was peripheral blood. The source of this sequence is a man older than 75 with active or convalescent COVID-19. The chain joins TRBV18 to TRBJ2-6, with D unclear. The CDR3 reads CASSPNQVKAWVGANVLTF. Written as DNA, the CDR3 is TGTGCCAGCTCACCAAACCAGGTGAAGGCTTGGGTTGGGGCCAACGTCCTGACTTTC.